A single sample gave rise to the 2 T cell receptor beta chains below, sequenced in a study of identical twins. TCRdb re-analysed the 5' RACE reads in MiXCR, keeping a single row per CDR3 protein. The repertoire holds about 490,000 distinct CDR3 sequences, about 15% seen once, with around 0.4% in the top ten. These data were likewise used in another study, on yellow fever vaccine responses in identical twins.

The sequencing sample was made of CD4+ T cells sorted from blood. The receptors stem from a woman aged 18-30 years in good health.

The chain is built from TRBV20-1 and TRBJ2-7, with D perhaps TRBD1 (5 bases). Germline V gene data show CDR1 as DFQATT and CDR2 as SNEGSKA (reference sequence). The V and J ends lost 0 bases and 2 bases respectively, with 11 bases between them. CDR3 length: 14 amino acids. CDR3 region: CSARDQGGPYEQYF. Written as DNA, the CDR3 is TGCAGTGCTAGAGATCAGGGCGGCCCCTACGAGCAGTACTTC.

This clonotype was detected a few times. The chain is built from TRBV14 and TRBJ1-1; D remains ambiguous. V lost 1 base and J 13 bases, leaving 13 bases between the germline ends. Germline CDR1 reads SGHDN; CDR2 reads FVKESK. This CDR3 contains 12 residues. The CDR3 sequence: CASSQGTTGVFF. DNA of the CDR3: TGTGCCAGCAGCCAAGGGACGACGGGCGTTTTCTTT. The complete variable domain, with remaining parts taken from reference TRBV14 and TRBJ1-1, reads EAGVTQFPSHSVIEKGQTVTLRCDPISGHDNLYWYRRVMGKEIKFLLHFVKESKQDESGMPNNRFLAERTGGTYSTLKVQPAELEDSGVYFCASSQGTTGVFFGQGTRLTVV.